Here is one T cell receptor beta chain with its context. Each subset's genomic DNA was split evenly across several immunoSEQ plates. Generated by immunoSEQ multiplex PCR, the TCRdb table keeps only in-frame clones and is missing some. The sample yields about 1,500,000 clones, over 95% seen once. The data derive from a study of shared clonotypes between healthy human individuals. Germline V gene data show CDR1 as MNHNS and CDR2 as SASEGT. The CDR3 covers 14 residues. J lost 3 bases, V lost 2 bases, and 4 bases had no gene match. This sequence originates from a man in his thirties or forties in good health. J is TRBJ2-7 and V is TRBV6-1, with 7 bases that match TRBD1. The sequencing sample was made of naive CD4+ T cells sorted from blood. Described subset: CD45RA+ positively selected. CDR3 loop: CASSERDRDYEQYF. For the CDR3, the DNA is TGTGCCAGCAGTGAAAGGGACAGAGACTACGAGCAGTACTTC.